Described below is a single TCR beta chain sequence and its context. Its specificity is unknown. The source of the sample is a study of T cell responses to AZD1222 COVID-19 vaccine. Findings and limits, study-wide: White British people made up most donors, females outnumbered males, and clonal diversity was possibly underestimated. Baseline testing showed seropositivity in only a handful of AZD1222 recipients. In all cases, repertoires were sampled only after the peak T cell response.

Unmatched junction bases numbered 2, after V lost 8 bases and J lost 1 base. The V gene's germline CDR1 is LNHDA and CDR2 SQIVND (reference sequence). This CDR3 is built from 14 residues. The table came from immunoSEQ multiplex PCR; TCRdb's copy has only in-frame clones and leaves some out. The sample holds about 90,000 clones; approximately 91% are singletons and the top ten take around 5.8%. The gene calls are TRBV19 and TRBJ2-3, with TRBD1 identical over 11 bases. The material was peripheral blood, obtained on day 0 of AZD1222 vaccination. The receptor comes from an adult in good health. The CDR3 DNA sequence: TGTGCCAGTGGGGACAGGGGGGGCACAGATACGCAGTATTTT. This gives the protein CASGDRGGTDTQYF.